The 11 T cell receptor beta chains below were found in one sample sequenced in a study of CD8+CD57+ T cells in acquired aplastic anemia. Profiles of TCR beta VDJ and CDR3 were generated from a genomic DNA template. TCRdb called the reads again in MiXCR, with one record for every CDR3 protein. The sample yields 150,000 to 200,000 distinct CDR3 sequences, 64% seen once. The sequencing sample was made of sorted CD4+, CD8+, or CD8+CD57+ T cells (not recorded which) from PBMCs. All receptors come from a human donor with severe aplastic anemia or a healthy control (not recorded which).

This clonotype was counted only a few times. DNA of the CDR3: TGTGCCAGCAGTAAGACTCGAGCGGGGGTCTACAATGAGCAGTTCTTC. Amino acid sequence: CASSKTRAGVYNEQFF. The chain employs TRBV2 and TRBJ2-1, with 8 bases aligning to TRBD2. The V segment lost 5 bases and the J segment 3 bases; nucleotides outside the gene matches: 9. The CDR3 is 16 amino acids. Germline-derived CDR1 and CDR2 are SNHLY and FYNNEI.

The chain joins TRBV6-5 to TRBJ2-7; D is uncertain. V was shortened by 4 bases and J by 3 bases, with 10 bases between the two germline ends. CDR1 and CDR2 from the germline V gene are MNHEY and SVGAGI. There are 13 residues in the CDR3. The CDR3 DNA reads as TGTGCCAGCAGTTCACTCCCGTTCTACGAGCAGTACTTC. It yields the protein CASSSLPFYEQYF.

This rearrangement joins TRBV6-4 to TRBJ1-1; D is unresolved. Germline CDR1 reads MRHNA; CDR2 reads SNTAGT. CDR3 length: 12 amino acids. The V and J ends lost 0 bases and 4 bases respectively, with 3 bases between them. The CDR3 loop reads CASSDSSTEAFF. The CDR3 nucleotides read TGTGCCAGCAGTGACTCGAGCACTGAAGCTTTCTTT.

V and J are TRBV12-3 or TRBV12-4 and TRBJ1-1; possibly TRBD1 for D (6 bases). This CDR3 is built from 11 residues. The germline V and J ends were trimmed by 6 bases and 10 bases, with 12 bases remaining between them. The chain's CDR3 is CASRTGSGAFF. In DNA, the CDR3 is TGTGCCAGCAGAACAGGGAGTGGAGCTTTCTTT.

The chain uses TRBV15 and TRBJ2-1; TRBD1 is a possible D gene (5 bases). With 0 bases removed from V and 0 bases from J, the gap between germline ends came to 9 bases. Germline assignment: CDR1 LNHNV and CDR2 YYDKDF (reference sequence). The CDR3 has 16 amino acids. CDR3 in amino acids: CATSRDYRSSYNEQFF. The CDR3 region has the DNA TGTGCCACCAGCAGAGATTACAGGAGCTCCTACAATGAGCAGTTCTTC.

This chain connects TRBV10-2 to TRBJ1-3, with 7 bases matching TRBD1. Unmatched junction bases numbered 1, after V lost 0 bases and J lost 5 bases. Per germline, CDR1 WSHSY and CDR2 SAAADI. This CDR3 is built from 14 residues. The CDR3 region is CASSESTGRNTIYF. The DNA of the CDR3 is TGCGCCAGCAGTGAGTCGACAGGGAGAAACACCATATATTTT.

The sample holds a few counts of this clonotype. The chain recombines TRBV7-9 with TRBJ2-5; the D gene could be TRBD1 or TRBD2 (5 bases each). Germline CDR1 SEHNR, CDR2 FQNEAQ (reference sequence). Trimming cost V 4 bases and J 5 bases, with 23 bases left between them. The CDR3 loop spans 17 amino acids. CDR3 nucleotide sequence: TGTGCCAGCAGCTCGGGGCGGGCTACTGCCGAGTGGGAGACCCAGTACTTC. It codes for CASSSGRATAEWETQYF.

This clonotype was picked up many times. The chain recombines TRBV5-6 with TRBJ1-2; no firm D call. CDR3 length: 12 residues. Per the germline V gene, CDR1 is SGHDT and CDR2 is YYEEEE. Deletions cut 1 base from V and 7 bases from J, with 8 bases between. CDR3 DNA: TGTGCCAGCAGCTTGTTGTGGAGTGGCTACACCTTC. Protein sequence: CASSLLWSGYTF.

Note on this clonotype: The missing conserved phenylalanine or tryptophan at the end of this CDR3 makes a read error likely. The rearrangement links TRBV3-1 to TRBJ2-2; D gene unclear. V was trimmed by 0 bases and J by 1 base, leaving 0 bases between them. The germline gives CDR1 LGHDT, CDR2 YNNKEL (reference sequence). There are 13 residues in the CDR3. CDR3 loop: CASSQENTGELFL. DNA for the CDR3: TGTGCCAGCAGCCAAGAGAACACCGGGGAGCTGTTTCTT.

The chain joins TRBV7-2 to TRBJ1-2, with 8 positions matching TRBD1. This CDR3 is 13 amino acids long. The V gene end was trimmed by 9 bases and the J gene end by 4 bases; junction bases not matched to a gene: 7. Germline lookup yields CDR1 SGHTA and CDR2 FQGNSA. The CDR3: CASAPGGGYGYTF. In DNA form, the CDR3 reads TGTGCCAGTGCCCCAGGGGGCGGCTATGGCTACACCTTC. Drawing the rest from reference TRBV7-2 and TRBJ1-2, the complete variable domain is GAGVSQSPSNKVTEKGKDVELRCDPISGHTALYWYRQSLGQGLEFLIYFQGNSAPDKSGLPSDRFSAERTGGSVSTLTIQRTQQEDSAVYLCASAPGGGYGYTFGSGTRLTVV.

The sample holds one count of this clonotype. This sequence joins TRBV11-3 and TRBJ2-1; 8 nucleotides agree with TRBD1. Germline CDR1 and CDR2: SGHNT and YENEEA. This CDR3 spans 16 amino acids. Trimming removed 4 bases from V and 6 bases from J; junction bases left unmatched: 11. CDR3 sequence reads: CASSSRDRPPLNEQFF. The CDR3 nucleotides are TGTGCCAGCAGCTCTAGGGACAGGCCCCCACTCAATGAGCAGTTCTTC.